This entry lists 2 T cell receptor beta chains sequenced from one sample in a study of immune heterogeneity within non-small cell lung tumors. In a multiplex PCR, 32 V and 13 J primers amplified TCR beta CDR3. TCRdb re-derived calls from the multiplex PCR reads in MiXCR, one entry per CDR3 protein. The sample holds fewer than 3,500 distinct CDR3 sequences; approximately 51% are singletons and the top ten take 10% to 11%. For each sample, template was roughly 640 ng of bulk tumor genomic DNA. Multiple biopsies spaced far apart were taken from each primary tumor during surgery. The patients were newly diagnosed with non-small cell lung cancer, had not been treated, and had curative surgery. Material for sequencing was lung tumor tissue. Receptors were obtained from a man aged 70-80 years with non-small cell lung cancer.

By proportion, this clonotype is large. V is TRBV20-1 and J is TRBJ1-1; TRBD1 matches 8 bases. The CDR3 sequence is 17 residues long. Trimming took 5 bases from V and 5 from J; bases not matched to a gene: 19. The V gene's germline CDR1 is DFQATT and CDR2 SNEGSKA (reference sequence). CDR3 amino acids: CSARSPGTGAVGTEAFF. CDR3 sequence (DNA): TGCAGTGCTCGATCCCCCGGGACAGGAGCGGTCGGTACTGAAGCTTTCTTT.

The chain has TRBV7-9 and TRBJ1-2; 7 nucleotides agree with TRBD1. Germline-derived CDR1 and CDR2 are SEHNR and FQNEAQ (reference sequence). V shed 5 bases, J shed 8 bases, and the junction held 8 bases outside the gene matches. CDR3 length equals 13 residues. The chain's CDR3 is CASSKDRVFGYTF. CDR3 sequence (DNA): TGTGCCAGCAGCAAAGACAGGGTTTTCGGCTACACCTTC.